The T cell receptor beta chain under discussion was sequenced for a study of blood T cells in healthy people across ages. Next came a second PCR, run for roughly 6 to 11 cycles, which used a sample-barcoded 5' primer along with a J-beta primer mix. TCRdb recomputed calls from the 5' RACE reads with MiXCR, one row per CDR3 protein. The data hold hundreds of thousands of distinct CDR3 sequences, with roughly 53% observed a single time. Donor samples were obtained from healthy Caucasian individuals from Russia, aged 6 to 90. This clonotype was seen more than once but under ten times. The CDR3 is 15 residues long. Per the germline V gene, CDR1 is LGHNT and CDR2 is FRNRAP. The V segment lost 0 bases and the J segment 5 bases; nucleotides outside the gene matches: 3.

Sequences were obtained from blood. The receptor comes from a man aged 55-75 years in good health. This chain connects TRBV12-5 to TRBJ2-1; TRBD2 matches at 8 bases. CDR3 sequence: CASGLVGLAHNEQFF. Here the CDR3 DNA reads TGTGCTAGTGGTTTGGTAGGACTAGCTCACAATGAGCAGTTCTTC.